Below are 26 T cell receptor beta chains sequenced from a single sample in a study of blood T cell repertoires in COVID-19. TCRdb's table, derived via immunoSEQ multiplex PCR, lists solely in-frame clones and lacks some. The sample carries about 34,000 clones, 80% to 95% recorded once. Source material: peripheral blood. These TCRs come from an elderly man with acute or convalescent COVID-19.

V is TRBV15 and J is TRBJ1-1; D gene uncertain. Per germline, CDR1 LNHNV and CDR2 YYDKDF (reference sequence). The CDR3 has 14 amino acids. V dropped 0 bases and J dropped 5 bases, with 10 bases sitting between them. The CDR3 DNA follows: TGTGCCACCAGCAGAGATCGCCGGGGAACTGAAGCTTTCTTT. Protein product: CATSRDRRGTEAFF.

J is TRBJ1-2 and V is TRBV5-6; D ambiguous. V lost 1 base, J lost 7 bases, and 14 bases lay in between. The CDR3 runs to 14 residues. Germline assignment: CDR1 SGHDT and CDR2 YYEEEE. This CDR3 is CASSLRVPGSGYTF. CDR3 nucleotides: TGTGCCAGCAGCTTGAGAGTTCCGGGAAGTGGCTACACCTTC.

This clone was picked up one time. J is TRBJ2-6 and V is TRBV28; D perhaps matches TRBD1 (6 bases). V lost 2 bases to trimming and J lost 0 bases, with 8 bases between them. Germline V gene lookup returns CDR1 MDHEN and CDR2 SYDVKM. This CDR3 region has 16 residues. The CDR3, as DNA: TGTGCCAGCAGTTTACCACAGGGCTCTGGGGCCAACGTCCTGACTTTC. It specifies CASSLPQGSGANVLTF.

This chain connects TRBV19 to TRBJ1-3, with TRBD1 matching over 8 bases. This CDR3 contains 15 residues. The J segment lost 3 bases and the V segment lost 8 bases, leaving 9 bases of the junction unmatched. The germline V gene encodes CDR1 LNHDA and CDR2 SQIVND (reference sequence). CDR3 bases: TGTGCCAGTGCCCGACAGGGGCAATTTGGAAACACCATATATTTT. Translating gives CASARQGQFGNTIYF.

The genes are TRBV3-1 (or the pseudogene TRBV3-2) and TRBJ1-3, with TRBD1 as a possible D gene (5 bases). The ends were cut back, 0 bases at V and 0 bases at J, with 12 bases in the middle. This CDR3 spans 17 amino acids. The germline gives CDR1 LGHDT, CDR2 YNNKEL (reference sequence). CDR3 in amino acids: CASSQDRALRSGNTIYF. The CDR3 coding sequence is TGTGCCAGCAGCCAAGACAGGGCCCTTCGCTCTGGAAACACCATATATTTT.

V is TRBV5-4 and J is TRBJ2-5; D not certain. Trimming removed 3 bases at V and 3 bases at J, with 12 bases between. The CDR3 is made up of 14 amino acids. Germline-derived CDR1 and CDR2 are SGHNT and YYREEE (reference sequence). DNA for the CDR3: TGTGCCAGCAGCTCACCGCACAGCAAAGAGACCCAGTACTTC. It is translated as CASSSPHSKETQYF.

The rearrangement links TRBV19 to TRBJ2-1, with D tentatively TRBD2 (6 bases). The germline V gene has CDR1 LNHDA and CDR2 SQIVND (reference sequence). The V and J ends lost 5 bases and 0 bases respectively, with 11 bases between them. This CDR3 has 15 amino acids. The CDR3 coding sequence is TGTGCCAGTAGTCCCTGGGAGGCCTCCTACAATGAGCAGTTCTTC. Its protein is CASSPWEASYNEQFF.

The rearrangement joins TRBV3-1 (or the pseudogene TRBV3-2) to TRBJ2-3, with 9 bases aligning to TRBD2. In germline, CDR1 is LGHDT, CDR2 YNNKEL (reference sequence). CDR3 length equals 15 residues. V trimming: 0 bases; J trimming: 10 bases; junction bases outside the gene matches: 8. Here the CDR3 reads CASSQDYSGGGAQYF. DNA for the CDR3: TGTGCCAGCAGCCAAGATTATAGCGGGGGAGGCGCGCAGTATTTT.

The V and J genes are TRBV5-8 and TRBJ1-1; no clear D gene. Trimming left V 1 base short and J 7 bases short, with 8 bases between. This CDR3 is 12 amino acids long. Per the germline V gene, CDR1 is SGHTS and CDR2 is YDEGEE. The CDR3 reads CASSLIADEAFF. CDR3 DNA: TGTGCCAGCAGCTTGATAGCAGATGAAGCTTTCTTT.

V gene TRBV18 combines with J gene TRBJ2-2, with a weak D call TRBD1 (6 bases). V was pared by 4 bases and J by 0 bases, with 9 bases between. The CDR3 runs 15 residues. Germline V CDR1 and CDR2: KGHSH, LQKENI. Written as DNA, the CDR3 is TGTGCCAGCTCACAGGACAGACCGAACACCGGGGAGCTGTTTTTT. It is translated as CASSQDRPNTGELFF.

The gene calls are TRBV7-3 and TRBJ2-2; D unclear. The length of the CDR3 is 13 residues. The germline V gene has CDR1 SGHTA and CDR2 FQGTGA. Between the trimmed V and J ends, which lost 5 bases and 3 bases, there was a span of 7 bases. The CDR3 spells CASSSTDTGELFF. Written as DNA, the CDR3 is TGTGCCAGCAGCAGCACAGACACCGGGGAGCTGTTTTTT.

The chain joins TRBV19 to TRBJ2-2, with a weak D call TRBD2 (6 bases). CDR1 LNHDA and CDR2 SQIVND come from the germline V gene (reference sequence). This CDR3 is built from 14 residues. With 1 base removed from V and 6 bases from J, the gap between germline ends came to 9 bases. The CDR3 spells CASSIVGGAGELFF. In nucleotides, the CDR3 is TGTGCCAGTAGTATAGTTGGAGGGGCCGGGGAGCTGTTTTTT.

The chain combines TRBV15 with TRBJ2-2; 7 bases are a match to TRBD2. Germline V gene sequence: CDR1 LNHNV, CDR2 YYDKDF (reference sequence). J was trimmed by 7 bases and V by 0 bases; bases with no gene match: 2. CDR3 length: 14 amino acids. This CDR3 reads CATSRDRGDGELFF. The CDR3 DNA follows: TGTGCCACCAGCAGAGATCGGGGGGACGGGGAGCTGTTTTTT.

The chain employs TRBV15 and TRBJ1-2, with 10 bases fitting TRBD1. CDR1 is LNHNV and CDR2 is YYDKDF in the germline V gene (reference sequence). The CDR3 is 14 residues long. The J segment lost 8 bases and the V segment lost 3 bases, leaving 6 bases of the junction unmatched. The CDR3: CATSSLTGGEGYTF. The CDR3 bases are TGTGCCACCAGCAGCCTGACAGGGGGCGAGGGCTACACCTTC. Looking up the rest from reference TRBV15 and TRBJ1-2 gives the full variable domain: DAMVIQNPRYQVTQFGKPVTLSCSQTLNHNVMYWYQQKSSQAPKLLFHYYDKDFNNEADTPDNFQSRRPNTSFCFLDIRSPGLGDTAMYLCATSSLTGGEGYTFGSGTRLTVV.

The chain joins TRBV29-1 to TRBJ2-3; D gene uncertain. Germline V gene sequence: CDR1 SQVTM, CDR2 ANQGSEA. V lost 8 bases and J 2 bases, leaving 8 bases between the germline ends. This CDR3 is 11 amino acids long. This CDR3 is CSLQSTDTQYF. The CDR3 DNA is TGCAGCCTTCAGTCCACAGATACGCAGTATTTT.

The gene calls are TRBV7-2 and TRBJ2-1, with 9 nucleotides matching TRBD1. This CDR3 region has 15 residues. CDR1 and CDR2 from the germline V gene are SGHTA and FQGNSA. The V and J ends lost 3 bases and 2 bases, in that order; junction bases with no gene match: 2. CDR3 in DNA: TGTGCCAGCAGCTTGCGACAGGGGGCCTACAATGAGCAGTTCTTC. Protein product: CASSLRQGAYNEQFF.

This rearrangement joins TRBV5-4 to TRBJ2-1; D gene uncertain. From germline, CDR1 is SGHNT and CDR2 YYREEE (reference sequence). The CDR3 is made up of 13 amino acids. The germline V and J ends were trimmed by 2 bases and 4 bases, with 7 bases remaining between them. The CDR3 DNA follows: TGTGCCAGCAGCTTCTCCACTTACAATGAGCAGTTCTTC. Amino acids: CASSFSTYNEQFF. The variable domain in full, completed from reference TRBV5-4 and TRBJ2-1, reads ETGVTQSPTHLIKTRGQQVTLRCSSQSGHNTVSWYQQALGQGPQFIFQYYREEENGRGNFPPRFSGLQFPNYSSELNVNALELDDSALYLCASSFSTYNEQFFGPGTRLTVL.

The chain's CDR3 is CAISEFGRVGYGYTF. CDR3 bases: TGTGCCATCAGTGAGTTTGGCAGGGTAGGCTATGGCTACACCTTC. J is TRBJ1-2 and V is TRBV10-3, with D tentatively TRBD1 (5 bases). The V end was cut by 1 base, the J end by 4 bases, with 13 bases between. The CDR3 runs to 15 residues. Germline loops: CDR1 ENHRY, CDR2 SYGVKD.

The chain links TRBV9 to TRBJ1-3; D is possibly TRBD1 (5 bases). CDR3 length: 15 residues. The V end lost 0 bases, the J end lost 0 bases, and 7 bases lay between the germline ends. Germline CDR1 SGDLS, CDR2 YYNGEE. DNA of the CDR3: TGTGCCAGCAGCGTAGGGGGCAGCTCTGGAAACACCATATATTTT. It translates to CASSVGGSSGNTIYF.

The CDR3 is CASSQVLAGGPLSHYEQYF. The CDR3 DNA follows: TGTGCCAGCAGCCAAGTCTTAGCGGGGGGTCCCCTTTCCCACTACGAGCAGTACTTC. The chain recombines TRBV3-1 (or the pseudogene TRBV3-2) with TRBJ2-7; 10 nucleotides match TRBD2. Germline CDR1 is LGHDT and CDR2 is YNNKEL (reference sequence). The CDR3 has 19 amino acids. With 1 base clipped from V and 3 bases from J, the junction kept 15 bases outside the gene matches.

This sequence joins TRBV5-5 and TRBJ2-2, with TRBD2 matching over 14 bases. CDR3 length: 18 amino acids. The germline V gene has CDR1 SGHKS and CDR2 YYEKEE (reference sequence). Trimming removed 4 bases from V and 0 bases from J; junction bases left unmatched: 5. The CDR3 is CASSPRLAGGTNTGELFF. The CDR3 DNA is TGTGCCAGCAGCCCTCGACTAGCGGGGGGGACGAACACCGGGGAGCTGTTTTTT.

This clone occurred once. The chain carries TRBV5-1 and TRBJ2-7, with TRBD1 as a possible D gene (5 bases). Trimming cost V 5 bases and J 0 bases, with 27 bases left between them. CDR1 SGHRS and CDR2 YFSETQ come from the germline V gene. This CDR3 is built from 19 residues. The CDR3 nucleotides read TGCGCCAGCAGTATGGGTTTGCAGGGCACGCTCCGGAGCTCCTACGAGCAGTACTTC. Translation: CASSMGLQGTLRSSYEQYF.

This chain connects TRBV4-1 to TRBJ1-2; possibly TRBD1 for D (5 bases). The germline CDR1 and CDR2 sequences are MGHRA and YSYEKL. CDR3 length equals 16 residues. V was trimmed by 1 base and J by 10 bases, leaving 22 bases between them. The chain's CDR3 is CASSQGSARGPLPYTF. CDR3 coding DNA: TGCGCCAGCAGCCAAGGTTCTGCAAGGGGCCCATTGCCCTACACCTTC.

The chain has TRBV19 and TRBJ1-2; D call uncertain. CDR1 and CDR2 (germline): LNHDA, SQIVND (reference sequence). V lost 3 bases and J lost 1, with 6 bases in between. This CDR3 has 13 residues. In DNA form, the CDR3 reads TGTGCCAGTAGTATGCAGCGTAACTATGGCTACACCTTC. Residues: CASSMQRNYGYTF.

This chain joins TRBV29-1 and TRBJ2-5, with TRBD2 as a possible D gene (5 bases). Trimming cost V 5 bases and J 1 base, with 8 bases left between them. From germline, CDR1 is SQVTM and CDR2 ANQGSEA. The CDR3 length is 12 residues. CDR3 DNA sequence: TGCAGCGTTCAAGGGAGCCAAGAGACCCAGTACTTC. Amino acids: CSVQGSQETQYF.

This clone turned up a few times. The V gene is TRBV5-4, the J gene TRBJ2-2; 8 bases are shared with TRBD1. Germline loops: CDR1 SGHNT, CDR2 YYREEE (reference sequence). The CDR3 is made up of 16 amino acids. The V and J ends lost 1 base and 3 bases, in that order; junction bases with no gene match: 5. The CDR3 protein is CASSLPGGEDTGELFF. The CDR3 DNA sequence: TGTGCCAGCAGCTTGCCAGGGGGCGAGGACACCGGGGAGCTGTTTTTT.